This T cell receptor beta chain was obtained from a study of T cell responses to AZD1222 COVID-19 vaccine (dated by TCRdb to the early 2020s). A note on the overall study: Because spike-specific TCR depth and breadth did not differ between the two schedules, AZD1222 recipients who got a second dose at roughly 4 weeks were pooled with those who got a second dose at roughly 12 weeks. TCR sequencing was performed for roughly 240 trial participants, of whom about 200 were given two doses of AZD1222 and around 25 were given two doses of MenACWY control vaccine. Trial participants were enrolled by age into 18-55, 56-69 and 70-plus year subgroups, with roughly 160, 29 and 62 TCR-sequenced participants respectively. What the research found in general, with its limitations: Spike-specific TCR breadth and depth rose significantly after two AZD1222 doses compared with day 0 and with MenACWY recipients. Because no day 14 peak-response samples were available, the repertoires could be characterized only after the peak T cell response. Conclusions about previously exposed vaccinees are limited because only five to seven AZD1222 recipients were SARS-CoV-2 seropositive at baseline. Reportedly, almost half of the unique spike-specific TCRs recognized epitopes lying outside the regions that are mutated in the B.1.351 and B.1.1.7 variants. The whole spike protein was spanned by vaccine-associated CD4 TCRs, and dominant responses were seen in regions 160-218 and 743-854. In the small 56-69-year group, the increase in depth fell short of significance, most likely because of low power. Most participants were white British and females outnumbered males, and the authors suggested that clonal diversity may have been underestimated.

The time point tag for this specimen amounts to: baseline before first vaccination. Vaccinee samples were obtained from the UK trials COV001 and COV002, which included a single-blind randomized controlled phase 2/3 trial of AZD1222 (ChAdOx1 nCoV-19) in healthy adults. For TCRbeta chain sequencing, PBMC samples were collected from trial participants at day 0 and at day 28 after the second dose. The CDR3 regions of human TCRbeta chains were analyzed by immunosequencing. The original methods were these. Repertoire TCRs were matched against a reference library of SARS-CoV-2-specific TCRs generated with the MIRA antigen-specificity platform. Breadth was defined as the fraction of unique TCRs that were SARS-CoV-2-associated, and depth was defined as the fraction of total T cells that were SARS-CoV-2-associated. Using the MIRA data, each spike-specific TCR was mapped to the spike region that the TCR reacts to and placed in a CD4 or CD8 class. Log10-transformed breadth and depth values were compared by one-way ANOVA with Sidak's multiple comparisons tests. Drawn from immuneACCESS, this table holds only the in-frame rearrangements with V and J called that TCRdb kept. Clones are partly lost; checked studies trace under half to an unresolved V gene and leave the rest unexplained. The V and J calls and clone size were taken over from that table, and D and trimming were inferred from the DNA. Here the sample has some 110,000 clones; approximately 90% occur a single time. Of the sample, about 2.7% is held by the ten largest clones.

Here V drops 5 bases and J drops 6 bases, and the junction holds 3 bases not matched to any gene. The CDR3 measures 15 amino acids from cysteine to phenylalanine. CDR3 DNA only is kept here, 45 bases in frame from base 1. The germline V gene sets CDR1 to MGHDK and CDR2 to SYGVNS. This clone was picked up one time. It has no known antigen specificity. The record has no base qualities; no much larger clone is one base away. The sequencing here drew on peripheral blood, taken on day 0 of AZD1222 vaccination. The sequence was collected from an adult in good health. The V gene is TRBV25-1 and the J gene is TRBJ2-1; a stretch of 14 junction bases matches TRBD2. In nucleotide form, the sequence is TGTGCCAGCAGTAAGACTAGCGGGAGGGCCAATGAGCAGTTCTTC. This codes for CASSKTSGRANEQFF.